One and the same sample provided the 29 T cell receptor beta chains below, sequenced in a study of T cells in Graves' hyperthyroidism and ophthalmopathy. Amplification of TCR beta CDR3 regions was performed using RNA transcripts as template. TCR CDR3 regions were first amplified by RT-PCR with HTBI primers. TCRdb fed the multiplex PCR reads into MiXCR, producing one record per CDR3 protein. This sample has 700,000 or so distinct CDR3 sequences, with about a sixth found just once. Sequences were obtained from blood. All receptors derive from a man younger than 35 with Graves' hyperthyroidism.

Many counts were recorded for this clonotype. V usage is TRBV3-1 and J usage is TRBJ1-1; D remains ambiguous. Trimming removed 0 bases at V and 0 bases at J, with 5 bases between. CDR3 length equals 14 residues. Germline CDR1 reads LGHDT; CDR2 reads YNNKEL (reference sequence). CDR3: CASSQEGVNTEAFF. DNA for the CDR3: TGTGCCAGCAGCCAAGAAGGAGTGAACACTGAAGCTTTCTTT.

The genes are TRBV19 and TRBJ2-7; D unclear. This CDR3 region has 17 residues. Germline V gene lookup returns CDR1 LNHDA and CDR2 SQIVND (reference sequence). Trimming cost V 3 bases and J 0 bases, with 18 bases left between them. The CDR3 bases are TGTGCCAGTAGTATTAAAGGGCCTACGCTCAGCTCCTACGAGCAGTACTTC. It translates to CASSIKGPTLSSYEQYF.

The chain couples TRBV30 to TRBJ2-7; the D gene is possibly TRBD2 (5 bases). The V end lost 1 base, the J end lost 7 bases, and 8 bases lay between the germline ends. This CDR3 spans 11 amino acids. The germline V gene has CDR1 GTSNPN and CDR2 SVGIG (reference sequence). The DNA for the CDR3 is TGTGCCTGGAGTGCGGGGTTGGAGCAGTACTTC. Protein product: CAWSAGLEQYF.

The chain joins TRBV28 to TRBJ1-4; 7 nucleotides align to TRBD1. Losses at the gene ends were 4 bases for V and 2 bases for J; bases not matched to a gene: 10. CDR1 MDHEN and CDR2 SYDVKM come from the germline V gene. This CDR3 region has 17 residues. Here the CDR3 DNA reads TGTGCCAGCAGTTCCGGACAGGTGACCTGGACTAATGAAAAACTGTTTTTT. Translated, it gives CASSSGQVTWTNEKLFF.

This clonotype came up many times. This chain links TRBV12-3 or TRBV12-4 with TRBJ2-3, with a weak D call TRBD1 (6 bases). V was clipped by 4 bases and J by 2 bases, with 13 bases between them. This CDR3 has 15 amino acids. CDR3 in DNA: TGTGCCAGCAGTTCCGTTCGGGACACCACAGATACGCAGTATTTT. Its translation: CASSSVRDTTDTQYF.

This clonotype has more than one count but fewer than ten. The rearrangement joins TRBV11-1 to TRBJ2-2; 9 nucleotides match TRBD2. The CDR3 has 18 residues. The V gene end was trimmed by 2 bases and the J gene end by 0 bases; junction bases not matched to a gene: 7. Per germline, CDR1 SGHAT and CDR2 FQDESV (reference sequence). The CDR3: CASSLSVLAGSNTGELFF. CDR3 sequence (DNA): TGTGCCAGCAGCTTATCAGTCCTAGCGGGATCGAACACCGGGGAGCTGTTTTTT. Together with reference TRBV11-1 and TRBJ2-2, the CDR3 gives the full variable domain: EAEVAQSPRYKITEKSQAVAFWCDPISGHATLYWYRQILGQGPELLVQFQDESVVDDSQLPKDRFSAERLKGVDSTLKIQPAELGDSAMYLCASSLSVLAGSNTGELFFGEGSRLTVL.

This clonotype was recorded at least ten times. The CDR3 sequence: CASSSGLGTEAFF. In nucleotides, the CDR3 is TGTGCCAGCAGCTCGGGACTAGGGACTGAAGCTTTCTTT. This sequence joins TRBV11-3 and TRBJ1-1; tentative D call: TRBD1 (5 bases). The V end lost 4 bases, the J end lost 5 bases, and 11 bases lay between the germline ends. CDR1 and CDR2 from the germline V gene are SGHNT and YENEEA. The CDR3 totals 13 residues.

V is TRBV9 and J is TRBJ2-3, with no clear D. V lost 7 bases and J 2 bases, leaving 11 bases between the germline ends. CDR3 size: 13 residues. The germline CDR1 and CDR2 sequences are SGDLS and YYNGEE. CDR3 in amino acids: CASARLDTDTQYF. CDR3 DNA: TGTGCCAGCGCCAGGTTAGACACAGATACGCAGTATTTT.

There are many counts of this clonotype. The chain has TRBV28 and TRBJ2-2; TRBD2 agrees at 8 bases. Germline values: CDR1 MDHEN, CDR2 SYDVKM. The J segment lost 1 base and the V segment lost 5 bases, leaving 9 bases of the junction unmatched. The CDR3 has 17 residues. CDR3 nucleotides: TGTGCCAGCAGTCCCGGACTAGCTAGAGTGAACACCGGGGAGCTGTTTTTT. Its protein is CASSPGLARVNTGELFF. Looking up the rest from reference TRBV28 and TRBJ2-2 gives the full variable domain: DVKVTQSSRYLVKRTGEKVFLECVQDMDHENMFWYRQDPGLGLRLIYFSYDVKMKEKGDIPEGYSVSREKKERFSLILESASTNQTSMYLCASSPGLARVNTGELFFGEGSRLTVL.

This clonotype was seen many times. V is TRBV12-3 or TRBV12-4 and J is TRBJ1-2; a weak D match, TRBD1 (6 bases). This CDR3 has 18 amino acids. V lost 6 bases and J 2 bases, leaving 25 bases between the germline ends. The CDR3: CASSLWGRARGRNYGYTF. The DNA of the CDR3 is TGTGCCAGCAGCCTATGGGGGCGGGCGCGGGGAAGGAACTATGGCTACACCTTC.

This clonotype came up a few times. The chain is built from TRBV20-1 and TRBJ1-6; D not resolved. Germline V CDR1 and CDR2: DFQATT, SNEGSKA (reference sequence). V was shortened by 6 bases and J by 0 bases, with 9 bases between the two germline ends. The CDR3 has 14 amino acids. The DNA of the CDR3 is TGCAGTGCCCACCGAGGCTCCTATAATTCACCCCTCCACTTT. Translating gives CSAHRGSYNSPLHF.

This clonotype has ten or more counts. The chain couples TRBV27 to TRBJ2-1, with 8 bases that match TRBD2. The CDR3 covers 16 residues. Germline CDR1 MNHEY, CDR2 SMNVEV (reference sequence). The ends lost 1 base at V and 5 bases at J; junction bases unmatched: 7. The CDR3 sequence is CASSLFFTSGNNEQFF. CDR3 nucleotides: TGTGCCAGCAGTTTATTCTTTACTAGCGGTAACAATGAGCAGTTCTTC.

This clonotype was observed many times. The chain has TRBV6-2 or TRBV6-3 and TRBJ2-1; D not certain. Trimming took 2 bases from V and 4 from J, leaving 9 bases between them. Germline assignment: CDR1 MNHEY and CDR2 SVGEGT. The CDR3 covers 14 residues. The CDR3 sequence is CASSYEGSYNEQFF. The CDR3 DNA sequence: TGTGCCAGCAGTTACGAAGGTAGTTACAATGAGCAGTTCTTC.

The table lists this clonotype with a few counts. The chain has TRBV7-4 and TRBJ2-4; 8 bases agree with TRBD1. Germline V gene lookup returns CDR1 SGHVT and CDR2 SQSDAQ. Unmatched junction bases numbered 8, after V lost 3 bases and J lost 1 base. The CDR3 loop spans 17 amino acids. For the CDR3, the DNA is TGTGCCAGCAGCTTTGACAGGGGCAGTTGGGCCAAAAACATTCAGTACTTC. Its protein product is CASSFDRGSWAKNIQYF.

In its sample, this clonotype was seen many times. The chain carries TRBV28 and TRBJ2-3; 7 positions agree with TRBD1. The V gene end was trimmed by 5 bases and the J gene end by 6 bases; junction bases not matched to a gene: 17. Germline lookup yields CDR1 MDHEN and CDR2 SYDVKM. The CDR3 runs 17 residues. The CDR3 DNA reads TGTGCCAGCAGTACCCCGGGACAGTGGAATTCGTGGGATACGCAGTATTTT. Translated, it gives CASSTPGQWNSWDTQYF.

This clonotype was counted between two and nine times. The J gene is TRBJ2-7, the V gene TRBV7-3, with a possible D match to TRBD1 (6 bases). Between the trimmed V and J ends, which lost 2 bases and 4 bases, there was a span of 15 bases. The length of the CDR3 is 15 residues. CDR1 and CDR2 (germline): SGHTA, FQGTGA. Written as DNA, the CDR3 is TGTGCCAGCAGCTTAGGACAGCCGGGACCATACGAGCAGTACTTC. This translates into CASSLGQPGPYEQYF. The variable domain in full, with the rest retrieved from reference TRBV7-3 and TRBJ2-7, is GAGVSQTPSNKVTEKGKYVELRCDPISGHTALYWYRQSLGQGPEFLIYFQGTGAADDSGLPNDRFFAVRPEGSVSTLKIQRTERGDSAVYLCASSLGQPGPYEQYFGPGTRLTVT.

A note on this clonotype: A much larger clone differs from this one at a single base, so this may be a read error. CDR3 sequence: CANSQPHTGELFF. CDR3 DNA: TGTGCCAACAGTCAACCCCACACCGGGGAGCTGTTTTTT. The V and J genes are TRBV27 and TRBJ2-2; D is uncertain. In germline, CDR1 is MNHEY, CDR2 SMNVEV (reference sequence). The CDR3 contains 13 residues.

This clonotype showed up just a few times. The chain uses TRBV10-3 and TRBJ1-1; D possibly corresponds to TRBD1 (6 bases). V lost 5 bases and J 5 bases, leaving 18 bases between the germline ends. Germline CDR1 is ENHRY and CDR2 is SYGVKD. The CDR3 spans 15 residues. The CDR3 nucleotides are TGTGCCATCAGTCCCATTGCGGGGGCTGTAACTGAAGCTTTCTTT. Its protein is CAISPIAGAVTEAFF.

This clonotype was seen ten or more times. The chain recombines TRBV27 with TRBJ2-3; 9 nucleotides align to TRBD2. V was pared by 3 bases and J by 0 bases, with 4 bases of the junction left unmatched. The length of the CDR3 is 16 residues. The germline CDR1 and CDR2 sequences are MNHEY and SMNVEV (reference sequence). The CDR3 sequence is CASSFGLALSTDTQYF. The CDR3 DNA sequence: TGTGCCAGCAGTTTTGGACTAGCGCTTAGCACAGATACGCAGTATTTT.

There are a few counts of this clonotype. The chain uses TRBV4-1 and TRBJ2-1; D might be TRBD1 (6 bases). V shed 0 bases and J shed 0 bases, with 12 bases lying between them. From germline, CDR1 is MGHRA and CDR2 YSYEKL. The CDR3 extends over 17 amino acids. The CDR3 region has the DNA TGCGCCAGCAGCCAAGACGGACAGCTGAGCTCCTACAATGAGCAGTTCTTC. Protein sequence: CASSQDGQLSSYNEQFF.

This chain joins TRBV25-1 and TRBJ2-7, with 11 bases lining up with TRBD1. The CDR3 sequence is 14 residues long. Trimming cost V 8 bases and J 0 bases; bases outside gene matches: 3. Germline values: CDR1 MGHDK, CDR2 SYGVNS. For the CDR3, the DNA is TGTGCCAGCGGACAGGGGGCGAACTCCTACGAGCAGTACTTC. Translation gives CASGQGANSYEQYF.

J is TRBJ2-1 and V is TRBV11-2, with D possibly being TRBD1 (6 bases). CDR1 is SGHAT and CDR2 is FQNNGV in the germline V gene. The ends were cut back, 4 bases at V and 7 bases at J, with 17 bases in the middle. The CDR3 is made up of 15 amino acids. Here the CDR3 reads CASSSGTREWNEQFF. CDR3 nucleotides: TGTGCCAGCAGCTCTGGGACACGGGAATGGAATGAGCAGTTCTTC.

This clonotype was recorded a few times. The chain joins TRBV5-8 to TRBJ1-5, with D perhaps matching TRBD1 (5 bases). The V and J ends lost 1 base and 6 bases respectively, with 14 bases between them. There are 15 residues in the CDR3. Per the germline V gene, CDR1 is SGHTS and CDR2 is YDEGEE. DNA for the CDR3: TGTGCCAGCAGCTTGTTTAGGCAGGGACGTCAGCCCCAGCATTTT. It yields the protein CASSLFRQGRQPQHF.

This clonotype was counted only a few times. The V and J genes are TRBV28 and TRBJ1-4; D is unresolved. CDR3 length equals 18 residues. V was shortened by 4 bases and J by 7 bases, with 25 bases between the two germline ends. Germline assignment: CDR1 MDHEN and CDR2 SYDVKM. Here the CDR3 reads CASSSNPGSHPAGEKLFF. CDR3 in DNA: TGTGCCAGCAGTTCCAACCCCGGCAGTCATCCGGCGGGTGAAAAACTGTTTTTT.

The CDR3 nucleotides are TGTGCCAGCAGCTTGGGGGGGGCTTCTAATGAAAAACTGTTTTTT. It encodes CASSLGGASNEKLFF. The chain combines TRBV5-6 with TRBJ1-4; TRBD1 might be the D (6 bases). The CDR3 is made up of 15 amino acids. V lost 0 bases and J 3 bases, leaving 9 bases between the germline ends. CDR1 SGHDT and CDR2 YYEEEE come from the germline V gene.

This clonotype has only a few counts. At one of its ends the junction is not consistent with the germline gene, which may arise from a read error. The genes are TRBV10-3 and TRBJ1-5; D ambiguous. The CDR3 extends over 16 amino acids. CDR1 ENHRY and CDR2 SYGVKD come from the germline V gene. CDR3 nucleotide sequence: TGTGCCAGCAGTTACGCCTCCTCTTATTTCGATCAGCCCCAGCATTTT. This translates into CASSYASSYFDQPQHF.

This clonotype was seen many times. The chain recombines TRBV29-1 with TRBJ1-1, with 7 bases matching TRBD1. From germline, CDR1 is SQVTM and CDR2 ANQGSEA. Unmatched junction bases numbered 10, after V lost 6 bases and J lost 0 bases. The CDR3 length is 15 residues. The chain's CDR3 is CSVSQGWGMNTEAFF. CDR3 nucleotides: TGCAGCGTCTCACAGGGGTGGGGAATGAACACTGAAGCTTTCTTT. The full variable domain, its missing parts supplied by reference TRBV29-1 and TRBJ1-1, is SAVISQKPSRDICQRGTSLTIQCQVDSQVTMMFWYRQQPGQSLTLIATANQGSEATYESGFVIDKFPISRPNLTFSTLTVSNMSPEDSSIYLCSVSQGWGMNTEAFFGQGTRLTVV.

A word on this clonotype: Since a much larger clone is just one base distant, this may be a read error. The J gene is TRBJ2-7, the V gene TRBV7-2, with 9 bases lining up with TRBD2. The junction had 7 bases not matched to a gene; V was cut back by 4 bases and J by 3 bases. Germline V gene sequence: CDR1 SGHTA, CDR2 FQGNSA. The CDR3 is 15 residues long. CDR3 amino acids: CASSSPETSGYEQYF. CDR3 sequence (DNA): TGTGCCAGCAGCTCCCCCGAGACTAGCGGCTACGAGCAGTACTTC.

In this sample, this clonotype turned up a few times. This chain links TRBV20-1 with TRBJ1-2; a possible D gene is TRBD1 (5 bases). The CDR3 runs to 12 residues. V was clipped by 3 bases and J by 2 bases, with 7 bases between them. Germline CDR1 and CDR2: DFQATT and SNEGSKA (reference sequence). CDR3 sequence (DNA): TGCAGTGCTAGGGGACGGAACTATGGCTACACCTTC. Its protein is CSARGRNYGYTF.